Listed below are T cell receptor beta chains from one sample, sequenced in a study of T-cell reconstitution after alpha-beta-depleted transplantation in children. TCRdb reprocessed the PCR reads via MiXCR and lists one record per CDR3 protein. The repertoire includes around 700,000 distinct CDR3 sequences, about an eighth of them detected once, and around 0.8% sits in the top ten. Specimen: PBMCs, collected before TCRalphabeta/CD19-depleted stem cell transplant. The receptors shown here come from a girl between 2 and 10 years old with congenital amegakaryocytic thrombocytopenia, due to receive a stem cell transplant. Both conserved end residues are part of each CDR3. D genes are given only for firm matches. Rows give clone size only sometimes, using once, few, many, or a class for an expanded clone.

clone size: many; V gene: TRBV3-1; J gene: TRBJ2-1; D gene: TRBD2; CDR3 protein: CASSEGTSGSSYNEQFF; CDR3 DNA: TGTGCCAGCAGCGAAGGGACTAGCGGGAGCTCCTACAATGAGCAGTTCTTC
clone size: few; V gene: TRBV28; J gene: TRBJ2-2; D gene: NA; CDR3 protein: CASSSHTGSTGELFF; CDR3 DNA: TGTGCCAGCAGTTCACATACAGGGTCCACCGGGGAGCTGTTTTTT
clone size: NA; V gene: TRBV7-9; J gene: TRBJ2-1; D gene: TRBD2; CDR3 protein: CASSWTGLAGQNEQFF; CDR3 DNA: TGTGCCAGCAGCTGGACGGGACTAGCGGGGCAAAATGAGCAGTTCTTC
clone size: NA; V gene: TRBV25-1; J gene: TRBJ2-5; D gene: NA; CDR3 protein: CASSDSKVQETQYF; CDR3 DNA: TGTGCCAGCAGTGACTCGAAAGTCCAAGAGACCCAGTACTTC
clone size: NA; V gene: TRBV27; J gene: TRBJ2-1; D gene: NA; CDR3 protein: CATVGAKNNEQFF; CDR3 DNA: TGTGCCACGGTAGGGGCCAAAAACAATGAGCAGTTCTTC
clone size: many; V gene: TRBV20-1; J gene: TRBJ1-5; D gene: NA; CDR3 protein: CSARDSRYNQPQHF; CDR3 DNA: TGCAGTGCTAGAGATAGCAGGTACAATCAGCCCCAGCATTTT
clone size: NA; V gene: TRBV24-1; J gene: TRBJ1-1; D gene: TRBD1; CDR3 protein: CATSDLETGGLNTEAFF; CDR3 DNA: TGTGCCACCAGTGATTTGGAGACAGGGGGCTTGAACACTGAAGCTTTCTTT
clone size: many; V gene: TRBV20-1; J gene: TRBJ2-7; D gene: TRBD2; CDR3 protein: CSVQTSANFYEQYF; CDR3 DNA: TGCAGCGTACAAACTAGCGCAAATTTCTACGAGCAGTACTTC
clone size: NA; V gene: TRBV29-1; J gene: TRBJ2-3; D gene: NA; CDR3 protein: CSGSRDDTAYTDTQYF; CDR3 DNA: TGCAGCGGTTCCCGGGATGACACCGCCTACACAGATACGCAGTATTTT
clone size: NA; V gene: TRBV5-1; J gene: TRBJ2-1; D gene: NA; CDR3 protein: CASSLSEGFGNEQFF; CDR3 DNA: TGCGCCAGCAGCTTGTCGGAGGGGTTTGGCAATGAGCAGTTCTTC
clone size: NA; V gene: TRBV4-1; J gene: TRBJ2-1; D gene: NA; CDR3 protein: CASSPEPRGEQFF; CDR3 DNA: TGCGCCAGCAGCCCTGAGCCCCGAGGTGAGCAGTTCTTC
clone size: many; V gene: TRBV12-3/TRBV12-4; J gene: TRBJ2-7; D gene: NA; CDR3 protein: CASSSGPAYEQYF; CDR3 DNA: TGTGCCAGCAGTTCCGGACCTGCCTACGAGCAGTACTTC
clone size: many; V gene: TRBV20-1; J gene: TRBJ2-2; D gene: TRBD2; CDR3 protein: CSARDRLKGGANTGELFF; CDR3 DNA: TGCAGTGCTAGAGATCGATTGAAGGGAGGGGCAAACACCGGGGAGCTGTTTTTT
clone size: NA; V gene: TRBV14; J gene: TRBJ1-6; D gene: NA; CDR3 protein: CASSPEMWNSPLHF; CDR3 DNA: TGTGCCAGCAGCCCCGAGATGTGGAATTCACCCCTCCACTTT
clone size: few; V gene: TRBV28; J gene: TRBJ2-3; D gene: TRBD2; CDR3 protein: CASSAYSTPGLAEDTQYF; CDR3 DNA: TGTGCCAGCAGTGCCTACTCTACGCCGGGACTAGCAGAAGATACGCAGTATTTT
clone size: many; V gene: TRBV5-1; J gene: TRBJ2-1; D gene: TRBD1; CDR3 protein: CASSLGQGGNEQFF; CDR3 DNA: TGCGCCAGCAGCTTGGGACAGGGTGGCAATGAGCAGTTCTTC
clone size: few; V gene: TRBV12-3/TRBV12-4; J gene: TRBJ2-7; D gene: NA; CDR3 protein: CASSPPGSLGQYF; CDR3 DNA: TGTGCCAGCAGTCCGCCCGGGTCCTTAGGGCAGTACTTC
clone size: NA; V gene: TRBV2; J gene: TRBJ2-3; D gene: NA; CDR3 protein: CASSGSSVSTDTQYF; CDR3 DNA: TGTGCCAGCAGTGGCTCTAGCGTGAGCACAGATACGCAGTATTTT
clone size: NA; V gene: TRBV12-3/TRBV12-4; J gene: TRBJ1-3; D gene: NA; CDR3 protein: CASRTPGRSSGNTIYF; CDR3 DNA: TGTGCCAGCAGAACCCCGGGTCGTTCCTCTGGAAACACCATATATTTT
clone size: NA; V gene: TRBV20-1; J gene: TRBJ2-7; D gene: NA; CDR3 protein: CSAVLEAPIYEQYF; CDR3 DNA: TGCAGTGCCGTACTAGAAGCCCCGATCTACGAGCAGTACTTC
clone size: few; V gene: TRBV6-5; J gene: TRBJ2-2; D gene: NA; CDR3 protein: CASSYSGHWNTGELFF; CDR3 DNA: TGTGCCAGCAGTTATTCGGGACACTGGAACACCGGGGAGCTGTTTTTT
clone size: few; V gene: TRBV6-1; J gene: TRBJ2-2; D gene: NA; CDR3 protein: CASKRLVLSNTGELFF; CDR3 DNA: TGTGCCAGCAAGAGACTAGTTTTGAGTAACACCGGGGAGCTGTTTTTT
clone size: NA; V gene: TRBV12-3/TRBV12-4; J gene: TRBJ2-1; D gene: NA; CDR3 protein: CASSSPTQRLNREQFF; CDR3 DNA: TGTGCCAGCAGTTCTCCCACTCAGCGGCTTAACCGGGAGCAGTTCTTC
clone size: NA; V gene: TRBV5-1; J gene: TRBJ2-3; D gene: TRBD2; CDR3 protein: CASSLVGGRSYTDTQYF; CDR3 DNA: TGCGCCAGCAGCTTGGTCGGCGGGAGGTCCTACACAGATACGCAGTATTTT
clone size: few; V gene: TRBV5-1; J gene: TRBJ2-1; D gene: NA; CDR3 protein: CASSLSGSTLVGEQFF; CDR3 DNA: TGCGCCAGCAGCTTGAGTGGGAGTACCTTGGTCGGTGAGCAGTTCTTC
clone size: many; V gene: TRBV24-1; J gene: TRBJ2-7; D gene: NA; CDR3 protein: CATLEGEPSTYEQYF; CDR3 DNA: TGTGCCACCTTGGAGGGGGAGCCCTCCACCTACGAGCAGTACTTC
clone size: NA; V gene: TRBV6-5; J gene: TRBJ2-1; D gene: NA; CDR3 protein: CASSSLGTPRAFEQFF; CDR3 DNA: TGTGCCAGCAGTTCGCTAGGGACCCCCCGGGCCTTCGAGCAGTTCTTC
clone size: few; V gene: TRBV20-1; J gene: TRBJ1-1; D gene: NA; CDR3 protein: CSATRGYTEAFF; CDR3 DNA: TGCAGTGCCACACGCGGGTACACTGAAGCTTTCTTT
clone size: many; V gene: TRBV6-5; J gene: TRBJ1-5; D gene: NA; CDR3 protein: CASTFEGGDRNQPQHF; CDR3 DNA: TGTGCCAGCACTTTCGAGGGCGGGGATAGAAATCAGCCCCAGCATTTT
clone size: NA; V gene: TRBV20-1; J gene: TRBJ1-1; D gene: NA; CDR3 protein: CSARDLSPRGWVPEAFF; CDR3 DNA: TGCAGTGCTAGAGATTTGTCCCCTAGGGGTTGGGTCCCTGAAGCTTTCTTT
clone size: NA; V gene: TRBV19; J gene: TRBJ2-7; D gene: NA; CDR3 protein: CASSISNLHEQYF; CDR3 DNA: TGTGCCAGTAGTATTTCCAACCTCCACGAGCAGTACTTC
clone size: many; V gene: TRBV10-3; J gene: TRBJ2-5; D gene: TRBD2; CDR3 protein: CAISDGSGEGPETQYF; CDR3 DNA: TGTGCCATCAGTGATGGTTCGGGGGAGGGCCCGGAGACCCAGTACTTC
clone size: many; V gene: TRBV7-2; J gene: TRBJ2-3; D gene: NA; CDR3 protein: CASSLEGYSTDTQYF; CDR3 DNA: TGTGCCAGCAGCTTAGAGGGCTACTCCACAGATACGCAGTATTTT
clone size: NA; V gene: TRBV12-3/TRBV12-4; J gene: TRBJ2-7; D gene: NA; CDR3 protein: CASSLAHRSEQYF; CDR3 DNA: TGTGCCAGCAGTTTAGCTCATCGGTCCGAGCAGTACTTC
clone size: few; V gene: TRBV28; J gene: TRBJ1-5; D gene: NA; CDR3 protein: CASSLAGHSNQPQHF; CDR3 DNA: TGTGCCAGCAGTTTGGCAGGTCATAGCAATCAGCCCCAGCATTTT
clone size: many; V gene: TRBV5-1; J gene: TRBJ1-1; D gene: NA; CDR3 protein: CASSPLSTVTEAFF; CDR3 DNA: TGCGCCAGCAGCCCCCTGTCCACGGTCACTGAAGCTTTCTTT
clone size: NA; V gene: TRBV29-1; J gene: TRBJ1-1; D gene: NA; CDR3 protein: CSVFPFGSDEAFF; CDR3 DNA: TGCAGCGTTTTCCCCTTTGGGAGTGATGAAGCTTTCTTT
clone size: many; V gene: TRBV20-1; J gene: TRBJ2-1; D gene: TRBD2; CDR3 protein: CSAGAREVGLDEQFF; CDR3 DNA: TGCAGTGCTGGCGCACGGGAGGTCGGTCTGGATGAGCAGTTCTTC
clone size: many; V gene: TRBV4-1; J gene: TRBJ2-1; D gene: NA; CDR3 protein: CASSQEFNSYNEQFF; CDR3 DNA: TGCGCCAGCAGCCAAGAGTTTAACTCCTACAATGAGCAGTTCTTC
clone size: few; V gene: TRBV15; J gene: TRBJ1-1; D gene: NA; CDR3 protein: CATSRDVGVNTEAFF; CDR3 DNA: TGTGCCACCAGCAGAGATGTAGGGGTGAACACTGAAGCTTTCTTT
clone size: many; V gene: TRBV3-1; J gene: TRBJ1-3; D gene: NA; CDR3 protein: CASSQEGHMGYTIYF; CDR3 DNA: TGTGCCAGCAGCCAAGAGGGTCATATGGGATACACCATATATTTT
clone size: many; V gene: TRBV7-9; J gene: TRBJ1-4; D gene: TRBD1; CDR3 protein: CASSTEQGAGEKLFF; CDR3 DNA: TGTGCCAGCAGCACAGAACAGGGGGCTGGCGAAAAACTGTTTTTT
clone size: many; V gene: TRBV5-1; J gene: TRBJ2-3; D gene: NA; CDR3 protein: CASSRRPREFTDTQYF; CDR3 DNA: TGCGCCAGCAGCCGGCGCCCAAGAGAATTCACAGATACGCAGTATTTT
clone size: many; V gene: TRBV7-2; J gene: TRBJ1-5; D gene: NA; CDR3 protein: CASSVGAGAAQPQHF; CDR3 DNA: TGTGCCAGCAGCGTAGGTGCAGGGGCGGCTCAGCCCCAGCATTTT
clone size: NA; V gene: TRBV6-1; J gene: TRBJ2-7; D gene: TRBD2; CDR3 protein: CASAGLAGAYEQYF; CDR3 DNA: TGTGCCAGCGCCGGACTAGCGGGAGCCTACGAGCAGTACTTC
clone size: few; V gene: TRBV20-1; J gene: TRBJ2-7; D gene: NA; CDR3 protein: CSASKDSSYEQYF; CDR3 DNA: TGCAGTGCTAGCAAGGACAGCTCCTACGAGCAGTACTTC
clone size: few; V gene: TRBV5-1; J gene: TRBJ2-1; D gene: TRBD2; CDR3 protein: CASSLAFVSGRSYNEQFF; CDR3 DNA: TGCGCCAGCAGCTTGGCGTTTGTGAGCGGGAGGTCCTACAATGAGCAGTTCTTC
clone size: many; V gene: TRBV20-1; J gene: TRBJ2-1; D gene: TRBD2; CDR3 protein: CSAAHSPGLADSSSYNEQFF; CDR3 DNA: TGCAGTGCTGCCCATAGCCCGGGACTAGCGGACTCTAGCTCCTACAATGAGCAGTTCTTC
clone size: many; V gene: TRBV7-9; J gene: TRBJ2-2; D gene: NA; CDR3 protein: CASSQGGLNTGELFF; CDR3 DNA: TGTGCCAGCAGCCAGGGAGGTCTGAATACCGGGGAGCTGTTTTTT
clone size: many; V gene: TRBV5-1; J gene: TRBJ2-5; D gene: NA; CDR3 protein: CASSLGIETQYF; CDR3 DNA: TGCGCCAGCAGCTTGGGAATCGAGACCCAGTACTTC